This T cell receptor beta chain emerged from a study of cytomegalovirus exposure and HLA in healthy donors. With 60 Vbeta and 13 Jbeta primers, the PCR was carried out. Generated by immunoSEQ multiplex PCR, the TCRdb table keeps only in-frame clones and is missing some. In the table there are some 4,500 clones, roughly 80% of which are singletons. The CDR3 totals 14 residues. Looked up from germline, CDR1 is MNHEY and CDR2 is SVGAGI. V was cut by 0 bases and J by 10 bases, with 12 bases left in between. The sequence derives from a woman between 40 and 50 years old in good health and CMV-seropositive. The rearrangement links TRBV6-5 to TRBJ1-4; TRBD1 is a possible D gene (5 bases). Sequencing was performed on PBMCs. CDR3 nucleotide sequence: TGTGCCAGCAGTTACTCTTCAGGGAAGGGAAAACTGTTTTTT. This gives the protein CASSYSSGKGKLFF.